This T cell receptor beta chain was recovered during a study of T cell repertoires in cytomegalovirus infection (dated by TCRdb to about 2019). About the investigation overall: Because public TCR beta signatures pointed to carriage of CMV infection together with the matching HLA type, the HLA type of each donor mattered for the analysis.

V gives up 4 bases and J gives up 3 bases, and the segment between their germline ends measures 10 bases. The CDR3 covers 14 residues, taking in both the cysteine and the phenylalanine. Solely the CDR3 DNA is kept, with 42 bases framed from the first base. CDR1 and CDR2 are read off the germline V gene (reference sequence) as MNHNY and SVGAGI. The paper as a whole reports these results and caveats: In both this cohort and an independent 352-donor cohort, the cumulative frequency of public TCR beta family members distinguished carriers of CMV infection plus the relevant HLA type. The ex vivo response was dominated by HLA-C-restricted CMV-specific TCR beta clonotypes, which also provided the single most frequent clonotype in two of eight donors.

The listed sequencing device is Illumina HiSeq 1500. Using fastp trimming at Q25 and MiXCR clonotype assembly, TCRdb reanalyzed the public sequencing data and kept in-frame beta chains. Every distinct CDR3 protein forms one entry, paired with its most common genes and DNA. The sample profile shows over 300,000 distinct CDR3 sequences; 15% to 20% of them were found once. Jointly, the top ten make up 12% of the sample. As to this clonotype: This receptor's antigen is unknown. It has no much larger one-base neighbor in the sample; base qualities were not kept.

Sequencing used PBMCs. This clonotype was sampled from a human donor in good health (CMV status not recorded). Some clones in this sample may be carry-over from other donors' samples. In this chain, TRBV6-6 is recombined with TRBJ1-5; the D gene identity is not certain. The CDR3 amino acid sequence is: CASSSISLNQPQHF. The nucleotide sequence reads TGTGCCAGCAGTTCAATCAGTCTCAATCAGCCCCAGCATTTT.